This record concerns one T cell receptor (beta chain) sequence. This receptor's antigen is unknown. Base qualities were left out, and no much larger clone turns up one base away. This entry is derived from a study of Ad26.COV2.S vaccination and SARS-CoV-2 variants (dated by TCRdb to 2020 to 2023). As for the study more broadly: Vaccine-arm donors came from COV1001, a multicentre, randomized, double-blind, placebo-controlled phase I-IIa trial of Ad26.COV2.S in healthy adults. Ad26.COV2.S was administered intramuscularly at 5 x 10^10 or 1 x 10^11 viral particles, either as a single shot or as two shots given 56 days apart. TCRbeta repertoire sequencing served as the tool for gauging how specific and how broad the SARS-CoV-2-reactive T cell receptors were following Ad26.COV2.S vaccination. The TCR-sequenced set comprised approximately 30 samples: some 20 Ad26.COV2.S vaccine recipients, 5 placebo recipients and 8 SARS-CoV-2 convalescent individuals. Participants in the trial were split at random into five groups of five each, receiving low-dose or high-dose Ad26.COV2.S once or twice, or else placebo on both occasions. Investigators did not know the trial group allocation while performing experiments and assessing outcomes. Findings and caveats that apply to the study as a whole: Spike-specific TCR breadth was higher in Ad26.COV2.S recipients than in placebo recipients (P = 0.0014). It was noted by the authors that total T cell responses may have been underestimated by the TCR breadth and depth analyses. Non-spike TCR breadth was comparable between vaccine and placebo recipients, consistent with the vaccine containing only spike. Substantial breadth of spike-specific CD8+ and CD4+ T cell responses was reported after vaccination. Comparing responses between vaccine doses or regimens was not something the study was powered to do.

The treatment or condition label here, explained by the study, means: around 19 received Ad26.COV2.S at low or high dose, single or two shots; 5 received placebo; per-sample allocation not given. For vaccine and placebo recipients, repertoires were sequenced using samples collected on day 63 after the first injection. In Cohort 1b, around 23 adults aged 18-55 years were enrolled at a single site in Boston, USA, between 29 July and 7 August 2020. Ad26.COV2.S consisted of a replication-incompetent adenovirus type 26 vector by which a prefusion-stabilized SARS-CoV-2 spike protein from the original Wuhan strain was expressed. TCRbeta CDR3 regions were sequenced with the immunoSEQ Assay. After extraction, genomic DNA underwent amplification by bias-controlled multiplex PCR, followed by high-throughput sequencing. The study's own analysis went as follows. To quantify the absolute abundance of each unique TCRbeta CDR3 region, sequences were collapsed and filtered. T cell fraction was estimated by normalizing TCRbeta template counts to usable DNA, with usable DNA measured through amplification of reference genes found in all nucleated cells. Repertoire TCRs were annotated as SARS-CoV-2-specific when V gene, CDR3 amino acid sequence and J gene were exactly matched to a known reactive TCR set. The reference SARS-CoV-2 TCR set came from MIRA and was filtered for enrichment in COVID-19-positive ImmuneCODE repertoires, removing public or cross-reactive TCRs. Using the MIRA antigens, annotated TCRs were further analysed by specific ORF or by position within an ORF. Breadth was defined as annotated unique rearrangements over total unique productive rearrangements; depth was the summed frequency of those rearrangements. TCR breadth was compared between groups using two-sided Wilcoxon rank-sum tests. As stored in TCRdb, this immuneACCESS dataset retains in-frame rearrangements with V and J assigned. A fraction of the clones does not appear; measured against another copy, unresolved V genes explain less than half of the discrepancy, and the remainder lacks a known reason. V and J calls and clone size are those listed in that table; D and trimming were worked out from the DNA. The sample table lists about 370,000 clones, about nine tenths of them with a count of one. The ten largest clones capture 3% to 3.5% of the sample.

At the junction V is shortened by 4 bases and J by 3 bases; bases outside the gene matches: 2. The CDR3 numbers 14 residues from cysteine through phenylalanine. The retained sequence is limited to the CDR3, 42 bases, with the frame set at the first base. As encoded in the germline V gene (reference sequence), CDR1 is MNHEY while CDR2 is SMNVEV. The source is a person aged 18-65 years who received the Ad26.COV2.S COVID-19 vaccine or a placebo. The sequences come from peripheral blood, collected in a trial of Ad26.COV2.S vaccine versus placebo. The chain is assembled from TRBV27 and TRBJ1-2, with 10 bases aligning to TRBD1. Here the CDR3 is given as CASSSGTGDYGYTF. The nucleotide sequence is TGTGCCAGCAGTTCCGGGACAGGGGACTATGGCTACACCTTC.